The rows below give T cell receptor beta chains drawn from one sample of a study of CD8+CD57+ T cells in acquired aplastic anemia. TCRdb fed the reads into MiXCR, producing one record per CDR3 protein. Of fewer than 250,000 distinct CDR3 sequences in the sample, about half were seen once. Sequencing was done on a sample of sorted CD4+, CD8+, or CD8+CD57+ T cells (not recorded which) from PBMCs. All receptors derive from a human donor in good health, serving as a control. The CDR3 runs from the conserved cysteine through the conserved F or W. Each record gives: D gene, V gene, J gene, clone size, CDR3 protein, CDR3 DNA. A D gene is named only where the DNA matches it firmly. The size field is filled for only some rows; it gives once, few, many or a size class.

>NA|TRBV20-1|TRBJ1-1|few
CSARDGTRGDTKAFF
TGCAGTGCTAGAGACGGGACAAGGGGGGACACTAAAGCTTTCTTT
>TRBD2|TRBV24-1|TRBJ2-3|once
CATSDPGLAGGDTQYF
TGTGCCACCAGTGACCCTGGACTAGCGGGGGGGGATACGCAGTATTTT
>NA|TRBV5-1|TRBJ2-7|many
CASSLDRTGPFYEQYF
TGCGCCAGCAGCTTGGACCGAACAGGACCCTTCTACGAGCAGTACTTC
>NA|TRBV6-1|TRBJ1-1|NA
CASSYGPAEAFF
TGTGCCAGCAGTTACGGTCCGGCTGAAGCTTTCTTT
>TRBD2|TRBV5-4|TRBJ2-1|NA
CASSLFLAGGFTQQFF
TGTGCCAGCAGCTTGTTTCTAGCGGGGGGCTTCACCCAGCAGTTCTTC
>NA|TRBV15|TRBJ1-1|NA
CATAPTMNTEAFF
TGTGCCACCGCTCCGACCATGAACACTGAAGCTTTCTTT
>TRBD1|TRBV20-1|TRBJ1-1|NA
CSARGAGTGGSTEAFF
TGCAGTGCTAGGGGGGCGGGGACAGGGGGGAGCACTGAAGCTTTCTTT
>TRBD1|TRBV28|TRBJ1-3|once
CASATGTSGNTIYF
TGTGCCAGTGCGACAGGGACCTCTGGAAACACCATATATTTT
>NA|TRBV27|TRBJ1-2|few
CASSLRGVGQGGYTF
TGTGCCAGCAGTTTACGGGGGGTAGGGCAGGGCGGCTACACCTTC
>NA|TRBV6-5|TRBJ1-4|many
CASSRTATNEKLFF
TGTGCCAGCAGCCGGACAGCAACTAATGAAAAACTGTTTTTT
>TRBD2|TRBV2|TRBJ2-7|NA
CASSEQSGTGPYEQYF
TGTGCCAGCAGCGAGCAGAGCGGGACTGGGCCATACGAGCAGTACTTC
>NA|TRBV19|TRBJ1-4|NA
CASNMPGLNEKLFF
TGTGCCAGTAATATGCCTGGGCTGAATGAAAAACTGTTTTTT
>TRBD1|TRBV11-2|TRBJ1-6|many
CASSLGVDRDNSPLHF
TGTGCCAGCAGCTTAGGTGTGGACAGGGATAATTCACCCCTCCACTTT
>NA|TRBV20-1|TRBJ1-5|NA
CSASGDSNQPQHF
TGCAGTGCTAGCGGAGACAGCAATCAGCCCCAGCATTTT
>TRBD1|TRBV12-3/TRBV12-4|TRBJ2-5|NA
CASSNRQGQETQYF
TGTGCCAGCAGTAACCGACAGGGCCAAGAGACCCAGTACTTC
>NA|TRBV5-8|TRBJ1-6|many
CASREGNSALHF
TGTGCCAGCAGGGAGGGTAATTCGGCCCTCCACTTT
>NA|TRBV2|TRBJ1-6|many
CASSQDSHNSPLHF
TGTGCCAGCAGCCAGGACAGCCATAATTCACCCCTCCACTTT
>TRBD1|TRBV6-1|TRBJ1-6|many
CASSEGTGVNSPLHF
TGTGCCAGCAGTGAGGGGACAGGGGTTAATTCACCCCTCCACTTT
>NA|TRBV10-2|TRBJ1-1|NA
CASSPWTAMNTEAFF
TGCGCCAGCAGCCCATGGACAGCGATGAACACTGAAGCTTTCTTT
>NA|TRBV13|TRBJ2-7|NA
CASSLEGHTYEQYF
TGTGCCAGCAGCTTAGAGGGCCACACCTACGAGCAGTACTTC
>NA|TRBV7-2|TRBJ2-5|NA
CASSIGPGVETQYF
TGTGCCAGCAGCATTGGACCGGGGGTAGAGACCCAGTACTTC
>NA|TRBV19|TRBJ2-7|NA
CASSIAAGNEQYF
TGTGCCAGTAGTATAGCAGCAGGGAACGAGCAGTACTTC
>TRBD1|TRBV6-6|TRBJ1-2|NA
CASSYGTGDYYTF
TGTGCCAGCAGTTATGGGACAGGGGATTACTACACCTTC